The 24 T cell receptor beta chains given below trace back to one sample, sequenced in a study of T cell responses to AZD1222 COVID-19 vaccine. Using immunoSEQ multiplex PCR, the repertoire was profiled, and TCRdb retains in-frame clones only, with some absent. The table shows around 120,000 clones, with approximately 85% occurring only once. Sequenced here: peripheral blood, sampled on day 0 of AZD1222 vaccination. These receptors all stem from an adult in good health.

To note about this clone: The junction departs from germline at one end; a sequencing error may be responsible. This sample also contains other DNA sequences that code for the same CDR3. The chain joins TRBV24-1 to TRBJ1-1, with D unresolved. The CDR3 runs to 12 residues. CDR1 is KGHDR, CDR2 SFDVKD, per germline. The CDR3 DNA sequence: TGTGCTACCATCAGCGGGAAAACTGAAGCTTTCTTT. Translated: CATISGKTEAFF.

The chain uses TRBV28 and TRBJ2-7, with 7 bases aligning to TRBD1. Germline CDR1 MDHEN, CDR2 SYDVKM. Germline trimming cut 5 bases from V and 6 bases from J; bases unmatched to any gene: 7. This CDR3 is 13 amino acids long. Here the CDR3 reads CASSIGQVGEQYF. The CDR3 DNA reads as TGTGCCAGCAGTATCGGACAGGTTGGCGAGCAGTACTTC.

CDR3 sequence: CATSRDPGQETQYF. CDR3 coding DNA: TGTGCCACCAGCAGGGACCCCGGCCAAGAGACCCAGTACTTC. The genes are TRBV15 and TRBJ2-5, with D hard to call. CDR1 is LNHNV and CDR2 is YYDKDF in the germline V gene (reference sequence). The CDR3 consists of 14 residues. Trimming cost V 3 bases and J 1 base, with 9 bases left between them.

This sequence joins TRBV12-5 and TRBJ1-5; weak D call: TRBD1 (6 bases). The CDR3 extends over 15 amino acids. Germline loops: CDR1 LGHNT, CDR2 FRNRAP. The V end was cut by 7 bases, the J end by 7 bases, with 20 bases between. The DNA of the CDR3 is TGTGCTAGTGCCGGGGGCGGGGGAGCGGGACAGCCCCAGCATTTT. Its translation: CASAGGGGAGQPQHF. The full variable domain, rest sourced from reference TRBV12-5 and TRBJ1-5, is DARVTQTPRHKVTEMGQEVTMRCQPILGHNTVFWYRQTMMQGLELLAYFRNRAPLDDSGMPKDRFSAEMPDATLATLKIQPSEPRDSAVYFCASAGGGGAGQPQHFGDGTRLSIL.

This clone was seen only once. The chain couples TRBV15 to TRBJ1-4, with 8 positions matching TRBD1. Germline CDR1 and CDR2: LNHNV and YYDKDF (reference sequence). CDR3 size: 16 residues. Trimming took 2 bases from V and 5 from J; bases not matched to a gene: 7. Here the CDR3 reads CATSRRRTGSNEKLFF. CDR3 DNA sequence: TGTGCCACCAGCAGAAGAAGGACAGGGTCAAATGAAAAACTGTTTTTT.

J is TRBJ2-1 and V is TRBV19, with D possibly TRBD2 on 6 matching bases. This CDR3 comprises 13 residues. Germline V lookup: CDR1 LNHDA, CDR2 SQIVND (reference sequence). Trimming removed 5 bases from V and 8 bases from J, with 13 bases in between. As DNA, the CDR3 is TGTGCCAGTAGTCCCCGGGGGTTGGATGAGCAGTTCTTC. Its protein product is CASSPRGLDEQFF.

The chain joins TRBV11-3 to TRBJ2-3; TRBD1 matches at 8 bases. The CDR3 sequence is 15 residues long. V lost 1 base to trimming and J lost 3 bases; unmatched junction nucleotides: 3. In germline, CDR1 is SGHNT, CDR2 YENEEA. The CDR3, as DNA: TGTGCCAGCAGCTTAGTAGACAGGGGTACAGATACGCAGTATTTT. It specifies CASSLVDRGTDTQYF.

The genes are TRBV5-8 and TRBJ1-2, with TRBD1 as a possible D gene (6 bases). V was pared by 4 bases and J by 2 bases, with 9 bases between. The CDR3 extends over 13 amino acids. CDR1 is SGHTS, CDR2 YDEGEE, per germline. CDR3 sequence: CASSPQGNYGYTF. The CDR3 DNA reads TGTGCCAGCAGCCCACAGGGAAACTATGGCTACACCTTC.

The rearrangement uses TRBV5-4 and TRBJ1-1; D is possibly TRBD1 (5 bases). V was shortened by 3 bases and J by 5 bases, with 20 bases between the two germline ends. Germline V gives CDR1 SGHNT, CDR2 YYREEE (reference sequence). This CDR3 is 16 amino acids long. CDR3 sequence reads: CASSSGLRTGSTEAFF. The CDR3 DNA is TGTGCCAGCAGCTCAGGGTTAAGAACGGGAAGTACTGAAGCTTTCTTT.

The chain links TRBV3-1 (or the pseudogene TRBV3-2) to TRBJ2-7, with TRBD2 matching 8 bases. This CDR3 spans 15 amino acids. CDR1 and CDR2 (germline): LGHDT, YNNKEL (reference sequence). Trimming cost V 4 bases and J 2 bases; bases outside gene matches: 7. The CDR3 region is CASSPGGVRAYEQYF. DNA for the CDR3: TGTGCCAGCAGCCCGGGGGGGGTCCGAGCCTACGAGCAGTACTTC.

The CDR3 region is CASSYSISGGYEQYF. As DNA, the CDR3 is TGTGCCAGCAGTTACTCGATTAGTGGTGGGTACGAGCAGTACTTC. The rearrangement joins TRBV6-5 to TRBJ2-7; D uncertain. V lost 0 bases to trimming and J lost 4 bases, with 13 bases between them. Looked up from germline, CDR1 is MNHEY and CDR2 is SVGAGI. The length of the CDR3 is 15 residues.

The CDR3, as DNA: TGTGCCACCAGTGACCGTTCGGGGACAGAAATCTATGGCTACACCTTC. Translating gives CATSDRSGTEIYGYTF. The V call is TRBV24-1, the J call TRBJ1-2, with 7 bases that match TRBD1. The CDR3 is 16 amino acids. Unmatched junction bases numbered 11, after V lost 4 bases and J lost 4 bases. Looked up from germline, CDR1 is KGHDR and CDR2 is SFDVKD.

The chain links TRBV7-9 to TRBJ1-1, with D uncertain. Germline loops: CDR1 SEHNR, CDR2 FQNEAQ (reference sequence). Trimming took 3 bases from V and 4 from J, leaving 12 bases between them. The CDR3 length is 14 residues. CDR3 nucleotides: TGTGCCAGCAGCTTGCGGGCGGGGAGCACTGAAGCTTTCTTT. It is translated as CASSLRAGSTEAFF.

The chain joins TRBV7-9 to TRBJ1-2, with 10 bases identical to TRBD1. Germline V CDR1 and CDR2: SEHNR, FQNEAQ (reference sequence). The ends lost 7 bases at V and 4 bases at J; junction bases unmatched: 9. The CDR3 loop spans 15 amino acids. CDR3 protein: CASTRTGGEGYGYTF. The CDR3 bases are TGTGCCAGCACCCGGACAGGGGGAGAAGGCTATGGCTACACCTTC.

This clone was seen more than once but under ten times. CDR3 amino acids: CATRGQGTEAFF. DNA for the CDR3: TGTGCCACCCGGGGACAGGGCACTGAAGCTTTCTTT. The chain uses TRBV7-9 and TRBJ1-1; 9 bases line up with TRBD1. The CDR3 extends over 12 amino acids. Germline trimming cut 10 bases from V and 4 bases from J; bases unmatched to any gene: 4. CDR1 and CDR2 from the germline V gene are SEHNR and FQNEAQ (reference sequence).

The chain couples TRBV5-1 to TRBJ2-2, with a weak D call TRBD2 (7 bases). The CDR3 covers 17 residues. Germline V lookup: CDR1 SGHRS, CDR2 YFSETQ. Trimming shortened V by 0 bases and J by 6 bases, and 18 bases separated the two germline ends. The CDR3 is CASSLAKFGGHAGELFF. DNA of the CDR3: TGCGCCAGCAGCTTGGCCAAATTCGGGGGGCACGCCGGGGAGCTGTTTTTT.

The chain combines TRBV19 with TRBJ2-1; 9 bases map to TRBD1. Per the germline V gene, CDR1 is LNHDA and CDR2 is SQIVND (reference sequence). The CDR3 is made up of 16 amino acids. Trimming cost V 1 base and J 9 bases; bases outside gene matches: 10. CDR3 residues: CASSIVGTGFMGEQFF. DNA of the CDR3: TGTGCCAGTAGTATAGTCGGGACAGGGTTTATGGGTGAGCAGTTCTTC.

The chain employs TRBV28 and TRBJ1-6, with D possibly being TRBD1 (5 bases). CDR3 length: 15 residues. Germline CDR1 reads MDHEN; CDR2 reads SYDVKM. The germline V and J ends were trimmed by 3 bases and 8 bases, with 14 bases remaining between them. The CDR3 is CASSLMGLVDSPLHF. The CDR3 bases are TGTGCCAGCAGTTTGATGGGGCTGGTGGATTCACCCCTCCACTTT.

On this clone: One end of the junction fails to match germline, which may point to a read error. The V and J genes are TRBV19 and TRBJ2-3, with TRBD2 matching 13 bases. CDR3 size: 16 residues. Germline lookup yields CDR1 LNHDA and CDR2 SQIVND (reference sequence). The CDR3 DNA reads TGTGCCAGTAGCATAGGGACTAGCGGGGTGGGAGATACGCAGTATTTT. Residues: CASSIGTSGVGDTQYF. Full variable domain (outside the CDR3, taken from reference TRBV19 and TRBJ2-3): DGGITQSPKYLFRKEGQNVTLSCEQNLNHDAMYWYRQDPGQGLRLIYYSQIVNDFQKGDIAEGYSVSREKKESFPLTVTSAQKNPTAFYLCASSIGTSGVGDTQYFGPGTRLTVL.

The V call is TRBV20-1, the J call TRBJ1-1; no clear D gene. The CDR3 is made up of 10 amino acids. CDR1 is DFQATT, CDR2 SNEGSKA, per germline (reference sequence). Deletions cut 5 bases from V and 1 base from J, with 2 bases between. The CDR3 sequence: CSAGNTEAFF. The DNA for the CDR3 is TGCAGTGCTGGGAACACTGAAGCTTTCTTT.

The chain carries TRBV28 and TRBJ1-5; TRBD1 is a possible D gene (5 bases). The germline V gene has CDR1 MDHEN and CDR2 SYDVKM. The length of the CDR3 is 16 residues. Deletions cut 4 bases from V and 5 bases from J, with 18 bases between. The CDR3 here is CASSSRPARGHQPQHF. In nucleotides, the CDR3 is TGTGCCAGCAGTTCGCGTCCCGCGAGGGGCCATCAGCCCCAGCATTTT.

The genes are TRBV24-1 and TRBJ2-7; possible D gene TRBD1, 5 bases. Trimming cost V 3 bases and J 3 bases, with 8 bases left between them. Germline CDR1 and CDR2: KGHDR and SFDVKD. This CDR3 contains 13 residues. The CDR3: CATSDGRDYEQYF. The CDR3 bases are TGTGCCACCAGTGATGGCAGGGACTACGAGCAGTACTTC.

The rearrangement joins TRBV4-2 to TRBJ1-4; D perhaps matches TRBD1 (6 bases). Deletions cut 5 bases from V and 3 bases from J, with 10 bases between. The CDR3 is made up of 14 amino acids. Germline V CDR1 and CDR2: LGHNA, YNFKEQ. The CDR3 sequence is CASSKTGANEKLFF. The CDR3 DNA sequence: TGTGCCAGCAGCAAGACAGGCGCTAATGAAAAACTGTTTTTT.

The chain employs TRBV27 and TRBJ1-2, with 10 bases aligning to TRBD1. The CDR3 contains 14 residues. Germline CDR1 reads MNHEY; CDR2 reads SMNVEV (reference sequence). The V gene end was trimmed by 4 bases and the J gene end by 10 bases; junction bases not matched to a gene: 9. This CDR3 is CASSSPGQGLDYTF. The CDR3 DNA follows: TGTGCCAGCAGTTCCCCGGGACAGGGGCTTGACTACACCTTC.